The clone carrying this T cell receptor beta chain was found once. Its target is not known. The V end was cut by 6 bases, the J end by 1 base, with 17 bases between. Germline assignment: CDR1 SGHNT and CDR2 YENEEA. The CDR3 has 16 amino acids. The table came from immunoSEQ multiplex PCR; TCRdb's copy has only in-frame clones and leaves some out. The sample yields 85,000 to 90,000 clones, about 88% seen once. The sample is drawn from a study of T cell responses to AZD1222 COVID-19 vaccine. Study-wide results and limits: Across spike, vaccine-associated CD4 TCRs were found, dominant at 160-218 and 743-854. Only after the peak T cell response were repertoires sampled. Regions left unmutated in variants are reportedly the target of nearly half of spike-specific TCRs. There were mostly white British donors and more females than males, and clonal diversity was possibly underestimated.

This rearrangement joins TRBV11-3 to TRBJ2-3, with D perhaps being TRBD1 or TRBD2 (7 bases each). The material was peripheral blood, obtained 28 days after the second AZD1222 dose. The clonotype comes from an adult who received the AZD1222 COVID-19 vaccine. Here the CDR3 reads CASSLGRGPGTDTQYF. The CDR3 nucleotides are TGTGCCAGCAGTCTAGGGAGGGGGCCAGGCACAGATACGCAGTATTTT.